The entry below gives a single TCR beta chain sequence along with its context. The sample is drawn from a study of cytomegalovirus exposure and HLA in healthy donors. PCR involved 60 Vbeta and 13 Jbeta primers. Libraries were prepared by immunoSEQ multiplex PCR; TCRdb keeps only in-frame clonotypes and omits some of them. This sample has 150,000 to 200,000 clones; roughly four fifths occur once, and the top ten carry around 5%. The germline V gene has CDR1 SNHLY and CDR2 FYNNEI. CDR3 length equals 14 residues. Trimming cost V 5 bases and J 6 bases, with 16 bases left between them. This receptor was taken from a man between 18 and 35 years old in good health and CMV-seronegative. This sequence joins TRBV2 and TRBJ1-2, with D possibly matching TRBD1 (6 bases). Sequencing was done on a sample of PBMCs. The CDR3 spells CASSLLDSLDGYTF. The CDR3 nucleotides read TGTGCCAGCAGTCTTCTGGACAGCCTTGATGGCTACACCTTC.